This T cell receptor beta chain was retrieved from a study of blood T cell repertoires in COVID-19. Looking at the study overall: Material from acute and convalescent COVID-19 was sourced from the United States, Italy and Spain. T cells, B-cell-depleted T cells, or PBMCs provided the cDNA or gDNA that served as material.

Per the original data handling: Estimation of nucleated cell counts relied on the amplification of reference gene primers. The assay was immunoSEQ multiplex PCR, and TCRdb's table has in-frame clones only and misses some. V and J calls and clone size are given by that table; D and trimming were obtained from the DNA. The sample records about 270,000 clones, approximately 81% being singletons. The germline CDR1 and CDR2 sequences are LGHDT and YNNKEL (reference sequence). There are 16 residues in the CDR3. The J segment lost 3 bases and the V segment lost 6 bases, leaving 11 bases of the junction unmatched.

This clonotype originated in a woman under 30 with acute or convalescent COVID-19. This chain links TRBV3-1 (or the pseudogene TRBV3-2) with TRBJ2-3; TRBD2 matches 8 bases. Sequencing used peripheral blood. CDR3 DNA: TGTGCCAGCAGTAGGGCCAGCGGGAGATGGACAGATACGCAGTATTTT. This translates into CASSRASGRWTDTQYF.